Detailed here is one T cell receptor beta chain. There is no known antigen for this receptor. It may be a read error: a sequence one base away is much more abundant. The CDR3 contains 18 residues, cysteine and phenylalanine counted. The retained sequence is limited to the CDR3, 54 bases, with the frame set at the first base. Sequences MNHNS (CDR1) and SASEGT (CDR2) are obtained from the germline V gene. This sample stems from a study of tumor and adjacent non-tumor tissue in lung cancer (dated by TCRdb to 2016 to 2019). Regarding the research as a whole: Patients with adenocarcinoma (around 13), squamous cell carcinoma (2) and small cell lung cancer (1) were included in the cohort. Ages among the roughly 15 patients ranged from roughly 31 to 80 years, there were around ten men and 5 women, and disease was at TNM stage I to III. TCRbeta CDR3 sequencing was performed on 25 to 30 paired specimens, with one tumor sample and one normal lung sample collected per patient. Sequencing produced roughly 130 million productive TCRbeta reads in total, an average of about 4.5 million reads per sample. The study compared bulk TCRbeta repertoires from lung tumor tissue and matched distant non-tumor lung tissue of approximately 15 lung cancer patients. The investigation overall reported the following: Tumor tissue showed significantly greater TCR diversity (inverse Simpson) than normal lung tissue (431.37 vs 166.20, P = 0.0075, Mann-Whitney U test). TCR diversity was significantly higher in younger patients, and higher tumor TCR diversity was associated with shorter overall and disease-free survival. A significantly larger cumulative share of the repertoire was made up by the top 100 clones in normal lung than in tumor tissue. With only 15 patients in the cohort, the authors noted that larger samples and more detailed clinical data are needed. Because peripheral blood was not sequenced, the blood TCRbeta repertoires of the lung cancer patients in the study went unexamined. Neither the sequencing platform nor unique molecular identifiers are named or mentioned anywhere in the methods.

Bulk unsorted tissue served as the source for RNA extraction, and RNA quality was assessed using a NanoDrop ND-1000 and an Agilent 2100. For the normal lung samples, distant non-tumor tissue was collected more than 3 cm away from the tumor edge. The donors were newly diagnosed lung cancer patients admitted for thoracic surgery in China from August to November 2014 who had not received prior chemotherapy. Patients with previous radiotherapy or chemotherapy, or with another concurrent cancer, were excluded from the study. Pieces of surgical tissue measuring about 1-2.1 cm3 were kept in RNAlater solution and stored at -80 degrees C until use. Libraries were prepared through multiplex PCR. Sequencing took place on an Illumina HiSeq 2500. TCRbeta libraries were built by three rounds of nested PCR using primers (Table S4), following protocols modified from ARM-PCR. Before sequencing, PCR products of 200-500 bp were cut from the gel and purified using the QIAquick gel extraction kit. Under the source paper's analysis protocol: Trimmomatic was used to clean the reads, FLASH was used to merge the reads into complete CDR3 sequences, and MiTCR was used to assign the reads to V(D)J germline segments. Clonal diversity was computed as the inverse Simpson's index with VDJtools. Productive reads were defined as in-frame sequences without a premature stop codon. The public reads were reprocessed in TCRdb via fastp at Q25 and MiXCR, keeping in-frame beta chains. Rows with one shared CDR3 protein collapse into an entry with the most common genes and DNA. These V and J calls rely on TCRdb rather than the paper's analysis. The sample table lists tens of thousands of distinct CDR3 sequences, around 70% of them with a count of one. Roughly 25% of the sample is taken by the ten largest.

Sequences were obtained from distant non-tumor lung tissue. The sequence came from a woman aged 45-59 years with non-small cell lung cancer. The chain uses TRBV6-1 and TRBJ2-1; the junction holds 9 bases that match TRBD2. CDR3 reads: CTSSEALRLAAASNEQFF. The sequence in DNA is TGTACCAGCAGTGAAGCGCTTCGACTAGCGGCCGCCTCCAATGAGCAGTTCTTC.